The 23 T cell receptor beta chains reported below all come from one sample, sequenced in a study of T cells in Graves' hyperthyroidism and ophthalmopathy. RNA transcripts provided the source from which TCR beta CDR3 regions were amplified. The TCR CDR3 first-round RT-PCR relied on the HTBI primer set. TCRdb fed the multiplex PCR reads into MiXCR, producing one record per CDR3 protein. The sample shows around 300,000 distinct CDR3 sequences, roughly an eighth of them seen only once. The sequencing sample was made of blood. The receptors come from a woman in her thirties or forties with Graves' hyperthyroidism.

This clonotype occurred many times. The genes are TRBV11-3 and TRBJ2-7; the D gene is possibly TRBD2 (5 bases). Germline lookup yields CDR1 SGHNT and CDR2 YENEEA. CDR3 length: 15 amino acids. Trimming left V 4 bases short and J 6 bases short, with 19 bases between. The CDR3 is CASSSNTGTFGEQYF. DNA of the CDR3: TGTGCCAGCAGCTCCAACACGGGAACCTTCGGCGAGCAGTACTTC.

There are many counts of this clonotype. The V gene is TRBV28, the J gene TRBJ1-1, with D possibly TRBD1 on 6 matching bases. This CDR3 region has 12 residues. CDR1 and CDR2 from the germline V gene are MDHEN and SYDVKM. Trimming pared 5 bases from V and 10 bases from J, leaving 14 bases between. CDR3 sequence (DNA): TGTGCCAGCAGTGTGCAGGGGATCGGAGCTTTCTTT. The encoded protein is CASSVQGIGAFF.

This clonotype was counted at least ten times. The chain carries TRBV28 and TRBJ1-2; D is uncertain. The CDR3 length is 12 residues. The germline gives CDR1 MDHEN, CDR2 SYDVKM. Trimming pared 7 bases from V and 10 bases from J, leaving 16 bases between. Here the CDR3 reads CASTTSRSPYTF. The CDR3 nucleotides read TGTGCCAGCACCACTTCAAGGAGTCCCTACACCTTC.

This clonotype was seen only a few times. The chain employs TRBV7-9 and TRBJ1-1, with D tentatively TRBD1 (5 bases). Germline lookup yields CDR1 SEHNR and CDR2 FQNEAQ (reference sequence). The CDR3 contains 14 residues. V shed 3 bases and J shed 5 bases, with 13 bases lying between them. The CDR3: CASSFRQGETEAFF. DNA for the CDR3: TGTGCCAGCAGCTTTCGGCAGGGTGAGACTGAAGCTTTCTTT.

This clonotype was detected many times. This sequence joins TRBV29-1 and TRBJ2-1; the match to TRBD2 covers 14 bases. Per the germline V gene, CDR1 is SQVTM and CDR2 is ANQGSEA. The CDR3 runs 12 residues. Losses at the gene ends were 7 bases for V and 9 bases for J; bases not matched to a gene: 2. The CDR3: CSGGLAGGEQFF. The CDR3 DNA reads as TGCAGCGGCGGACTAGCGGGAGGTGAGCAGTTCTTC.

This clonotype was recorded at least ten times. The chain joins TRBV3-1 to TRBJ1-6; a weak D match, TRBD1 (5 bases). The germline V gene encodes CDR1 LGHDT and CDR2 YNNKEL (reference sequence). This CDR3 region has 13 residues. V lost 1 base and J lost 10, with 8 bases in between. DNA of the CDR3: TGTGCCAGCAGCCAAGGAGGGGAGTCACCCCTCCACTTT. Protein: CASSQGGESPLHF.

This clonotype was found many times. This chain uses TRBV11-3 with TRBJ2-1; possibly TRBD1 for D (5 bases). The CDR3 contains 13 residues. Germline loops: CDR1 SGHNT, CDR2 YENEEA. V gave up 5 bases and J gave up 10 bases, with 15 bases separating them. This CDR3 is CASSPVGAQEQFF. The CDR3 region has the DNA TGTGCCAGCAGCCCCGTTGGGGCTCAAGAGCAGTTCTTC.

This clonotype occurred many times. This sequence joins TRBV6-1 and TRBJ2-1, with D hard to call. Per germline, CDR1 MNHNS and CDR2 SASEGT. V was pared by 5 bases and J by 5 bases, with 13 bases between. The CDR3 has 14 residues. CDR3 in DNA: TGTGCCAGCAGTTGGAAAGGTGGGGACAATGAGCAGTTCTTC. Amino acid sequence: CASSWKGGDNEQFF.

This clonotype showed up just a few times. The chain joins TRBV7-6 to TRBJ2-7; maybe TRBD2 (5 bases). This CDR3 has 13 amino acids. The germline CDR1 and CDR2 sequences are SGHVS and FNYEAQ. The ends were cut back, 3 bases at V and 3 bases at J, with 9 bases in the middle. The CDR3 coding sequence is TGTGCCAGCAGCTTCGGGATAAACTACGAGCAGTACTTC. Translation gives CASSFGINYEQYF.

In its sample, this clonotype was seen many times. V usage is TRBV7-8 and J usage is TRBJ2-7, with 9 nucleotides matching TRBD2. This CDR3 contains 15 residues. The germline V gene encodes CDR1 SGHVS and CDR2 FQNEAQ. Trimming removed 5 bases from V and 7 bases from J; junction bases left unmatched: 12. The CDR3 coding sequence is TGTGCCAGCAGCCCCGGCGCGGGGGGGTACGGTGAGCAGTACTTC. Protein: CASSPGAGGYGEQYF.

Notes on this clonotype: The limits of the CDR3 on the DNA are not certain, so only TCRdb's listed CDR3 is given. The CDR3 reads CASSFYICSARGQGFEKLFF. This chain uses TRBV11-2 with TRBJ1-4; TRBD1, the D gene given by the table, was not confirmed from the DNA. From germline, CDR1 is SGHAT and CDR2 FQNNGV. The length of the CDR3 is 20 amino acids, counting both ends.

This clonotype was recorded many times. This chain links TRBV28 with TRBJ2-7; possibly TRBD1 for D (6 bases). Germline V gene lookup returns CDR1 MDHEN and CDR2 SYDVKM. The V end was cut by 5 bases, the J end by 0 bases, with 17 bases between. The length of the CDR3 is 16 residues. The CDR3 DNA follows: TGTGCCAGCAGTCCGACCGACAGGAGGAGCTCCTACGAGCAGTACTTC. This codes for CASSPTDRRSSYEQYF.

Here the CDR3 reads CASSTQWLAKNIQYF. CDR3 bases: TGTGCCAGCAGTACCCAATGGTTAGCCAAAAACATTCAGTACTTC. The genes are TRBV28 and TRBJ2-4; no definite D call. Germline CDR1 and CDR2: MDHEN and SYDVKM. Trimming took 5 bases from V and 0 from J, leaving 11 bases between them. This CDR3 has 15 amino acids.

On this clonotype: With a much larger clone just one base away, this may be a read error. The rearrangement links TRBV18 to TRBJ1-2; TRBD1 might be the D (5 bases). The CDR3 contains 13 residues. Germline V gene lookup returns CDR1 KGHSH and CDR2 LQKENI. Here the CDR3 reads CASSRDGDYGHTF. CDR3 DNA: TGTGCCAGCTCACGGGACGGGGACTATGGCCACACCTTC.

This clonotype showed up many times. The chain is built from TRBV20-1 and TRBJ2-5; 7 bases agree with TRBD2. This CDR3 has 16 amino acids. The V gene end was trimmed by 2 bases and the J gene end by 5 bases; junction bases not matched to a gene: 14. Germline V gives CDR1 DFQATT, CDR2 SNEGSKA (reference sequence). The CDR3 DNA follows: TGCAGTGCTAGATCCTCTGGGCGGGAGTCTTGGGAGACCCAGTACTTC. It translates to CSARSSGRESWETQYF.

This clonotype was seen at least ten times. J is TRBJ2-7 and V is TRBV12-3 or TRBV12-4; TRBD2 matches at 15 bases. The CDR3 consists of 14 residues. With 7 bases clipped from V and 7 bases from J, the junction kept 5 bases outside the gene matches. For the CDR3, the DNA is TGTGCCAGCACCCGGACTAGCGGGAGGGAGGAGCAGTACTTC. It specifies CASTRTSGREEQYF.

This clonotype was picked up many times. The rearrangement uses TRBV7-9 and TRBJ1-5; the match to TRBD1 covers 10 bases. The CDR3 length is 17 residues. V gave up 6 bases and J gave up 2 bases; unmatched junction bases: 10. Germline-derived CDR1 and CDR2 are SEHNR and FQNEAQ (reference sequence). The CDR3 DNA follows: TGTGCCAGCAGTTCGGGACAGGGGCTTTTTGGCAATCAGCCCCAGCATTTT. It encodes CASSSGQGLFGNQPQHF. Full variable domain (rest looked up from reference TRBV7-9 and TRBJ1-5): DTGVSQNPRHKITKRGQNVTFRCDPISEHNRLYWYRQTLGQGPEFLTYFQNEAQLEKSRLLSDRFSAERPKGSFSTLEIQRTEQGDSAMYLCASSSGQGLFGNQPQHFGDGTRLSIL.

This clonotype was found many times. V and J are TRBV28 and TRBJ1-2, with D unclear. From germline, CDR1 is MDHEN and CDR2 SYDVKM. The CDR3 covers 12 residues. Trimming took off 3 bases at V and 8 bases at J, with 10 bases between the two ends. The CDR3 bases are TGTGCCAGCAGTTTTTCGGAATGGGGCTACACCTTC. Amino acid sequence: CASSFSEWGYTF.

V and J are TRBV19 and TRBJ2-2, with TRBD2 matching 7 bases. V gave up 6 bases and J gave up 0 bases; unmatched junction bases: 1. The CDR3 totals 14 residues. Germline assignment: CDR1 LNHDA and CDR2 SQIVND (reference sequence). CDR3 amino acids: CASRTSSNTGELFF. CDR3 nucleotides: TGTGCCAGTAGGACTAGCTCGAACACCGGGGAGCTGTTTTTT. Looking up the rest from reference TRBV19 and TRBJ2-2 gives the full variable domain: DGGITQSPKYLFRKEGQNVTLSCEQNLNHDAMYWYRQDPGQGLRLIYYSQIVNDFQKGDIAEGYSVSREKKESFPLTVTSAQKNPTAFYLCASRTSSNTGELFFGEGSRLTVL.

A word on this clonotype: A much bigger clone sits one base away, suggesting this may be a read error. The V and J genes are TRBV6-1 and TRBJ2-1; no reliable D call. This CDR3 has 16 amino acids. The V end was cut by 7 bases, the J end by 5 bases, with 21 bases between. CDR1 MNHNS and CDR2 SASEGT come from the germline V gene. The CDR3 spells CASTPHLGRINNEQFF. The CDR3 region has the DNA TGTGCCAGCACCCCCCATTTGGGCAGGATAAACAATGAGCAGTTCTTC.

This clonotype has a count of ten or more. The rearrangement links TRBV16 to TRBJ1-2, with D uncertain. The CDR3 length is 12 residues. The V end was cut by 4 bases, the J end by 8 bases, with 11 bases between. CDR1 and CDR2 from the germline V gene are KGHSY and FQNENV. CDR3 in DNA: TGTGCCAGCAGCCGCGACACCTACGGCTACACCTTC. As protein: CASSRDTYGYTF.

There are a few counts of this clonotype. V gene TRBV14 combines with J gene TRBJ2-5; TRBD2 aligns across 9 bases. Germline V CDR1 and CDR2: SGHDN, FVKESK. Germline trimming cut 3 bases from V and 5 bases from J; bases unmatched to any gene: 7. The CDR3 is 15 residues long. CDR3 amino acids: CASSQSGRISETQYF. The CDR3 coding sequence is TGTGCCAGCAGCCAGAGCGGGAGGATTTCCGAGACCCAGTACTTC.

This clonotype was seen repeatedly, ten times or more. V and J are TRBV6-1 and TRBJ1-3; 10 bases fit TRBD1. V was pared by 6 bases and J by 7 bases, with 6 bases of the junction left unmatched. Looked up from germline, CDR1 is MNHNS and CDR2 is SASEGT. The CDR3 runs 14 residues. The CDR3 reads CASSRGQGHNTIYF. The DNA of the CDR3 is TGTGCCAGCAGCCGGGGACAGGGGCACAACACCATATATTTT.